A selection of T cell receptor beta chains follows, all from one sample in a study of human T cells and chemical hapten exposure. TCRdb recomputed calls from the RACE reads with MiXCR, one row per CDR3 protein. In the table there are 75,000 to 95,000 distinct CDR3 sequences, roughly 9.6% of which are singletons. The starting material was whole blood, obtained in connection with sensitization to the hapten diphenylcyclopropenone (DPC). Receptors were obtained from a middle-aged man with alopecia areata. Some clones in this sample may be carry-over from other donors' samples. The CDR3 runs from the conserved cysteine through the conserved F or W. D genes are given only for firm matches. Some rows mark clone size as missing; the rest say once, few, many or name a class of expanded clone.

V	J	size	D	CDR3	DNA
TRBV6-5	TRBJ2-3	.	TRBD1	CAAKTGIGTDTQYF	TGTGCCGCCAAGACAGGGATAGGGACAGATACGCAGTATTTT
TRBV5-1	TRBJ2-1	few	TRBD2	CASSTTSGSRNEQFF	TGCGCCAGCAGCACGACTAGCGGGAGTAGGAATGAGCAGTTCTTC
TRBV29-1	TRBJ2-2	few	.	CSVGKETGELFF	TGCAGCGTTGGTAAAGAGACCGGGGAGCTGTTTTTT
TRBV5-1	TRBJ2-1	many	.	CASSLKGPLDEQFF	TGCGCCAGCAGCTTGAAGGGACCCTTGGATGAGCAGTTCTTC
TRBV9	TRBJ2-2	.	.	CASSVVQTNTGELFF	TGTGCCAGCAGCGTAGTTCAAACTAACACCGGGGAGCTGTTTTTT
TRBV12-5	TRBJ1-5	few	.	CASAVSSNQPQHF	TGTGCTAGTGCCGTTTCTAGCAATCAGCCCCAGCATTTT
TRBV30	TRBJ1-5	few	.	CAWSPRQHQPQHF	TGTGCCTGGAGTCCCCGACAGCATCAGCCCCAGCATTTT
TRBV24-1	TRBJ2-3	many	.	CATSDLGQGEGTDTQYF	TGTGCCACCAGTGATTTGGGCCAAGGGGAAGGGACAGATACGCAGTATTTT
TRBV27	TRBJ1-6	.	.	CASTFISTGAAPLHF	TGTGCCAGCACGTTTATTTCTACGGGGGCCGCACCCCTCCACTTT
TRBV20-1	TRBJ2-3	.	.	CSARQGPTDTQYF	TGCAGTGCTAGGCAGGGACCCACAGATACGCAGTATTTT
TRBV11-2	TRBJ2-1	few	.	CASSFQGNEQFF	TGTGCCAGCAGCTTCCAGGGGAATGAGCAGTTCTTC
TRBV30	TRBJ2-7	.	TRBD1	CAGDRSSYEQYF	TGTGCGGGGGACAGGAGCTCCTACGAGCAGTACTTC
TRBV12-3/TRBV12-4	TRBJ1-2	few	.	CASSSLGVTYGYTF	TGTGCCAGCAGTTCCTTGGGCGTGACATATGGCTACACCTTC
TRBV7-9	TRBJ2-5	.	TRBD2	CASSTIAGEETQYF	TGTGCCAGCAGCACGATAGCGGGAGAAGAGACCCAGTACTTC
TRBV7-2	TRBJ2-3	few	.	CASSLVAGQGDTQYF	TGTGCCAGCAGCTTAGTCGCTGGGCAGGGAGATACGCAGTATTTT
TRBV20-1	TRBJ1-3	many	TRBD1	CSARDPNRGDTIYF	TGCAGTGCTAGAGATCCGAACAGGGGGGACACCATATATTTT
TRBV7-2	TRBJ2-3	.	.	CASSDYPLLPQLGHVSDTQYF	TGTGCCAGCAGCGATTATCCATTACTACCCCAGCTGGGGCACGTCTCAGATACGCAGTATTTT
TRBV29-1	TRBJ2-7	few	.	CSAGGPGAYEQYF	TGCAGCGCCGGGGGTCCCGGGGCCTACGAGCAGTACTTC
TRBV28	TRBJ2-7	many	.	CASSRGRSSYEQYF	TGTGCCAGCAGCCGCGGACGGTCCTCCTACGAGCAGTACTTC
TRBV5-8	TRBJ1-5	few	.	CASRQKGLRSNQPQHF	TGTGCCAGCAGACAGAAAGGACTGCGGTCAAATCAGCCCCAGCATTTT
TRBV7-6	TRBJ1-5	many	.	CASSLSENSNQPQHF	TGTGCCAGCAGCTTAAGTGAGAATAGCAATCAGCCCCAGCATTTT
TRBV7-9	TRBJ2-7	.	TRBD1	CASSLPTGEQYF	TGTGCCAGCAGTCTCCCGACAGGGGAGCAGTACTTC
TRBV28	TRBJ2-5	few	.	CASSSSQAQETQYF	TGTGCCAGCAGTAGCTCACAGGCCCAAGAGACCCAGTACTTC
TRBV20-1	TRBJ2-2	.	TRBD2	CSARPAGLADTGELFF	TGCAGTGCTAGACCCGCTGGACTAGCAGACACCGGGGAGCTGTTTTTT
TRBV20-1	TRBJ2-3	.	.	CSARDWRVPTDTQYF	TGCAGTGCTAGAGATTGGAGGGTTCCCACAGATACGCAGTATTTT
TRBV29-1	TRBJ2-3	.	.	CSAPTGFRTDTQYF	TGCAGCGCCCCGACAGGTTTCCGCACAGATACGCAGTATTTT